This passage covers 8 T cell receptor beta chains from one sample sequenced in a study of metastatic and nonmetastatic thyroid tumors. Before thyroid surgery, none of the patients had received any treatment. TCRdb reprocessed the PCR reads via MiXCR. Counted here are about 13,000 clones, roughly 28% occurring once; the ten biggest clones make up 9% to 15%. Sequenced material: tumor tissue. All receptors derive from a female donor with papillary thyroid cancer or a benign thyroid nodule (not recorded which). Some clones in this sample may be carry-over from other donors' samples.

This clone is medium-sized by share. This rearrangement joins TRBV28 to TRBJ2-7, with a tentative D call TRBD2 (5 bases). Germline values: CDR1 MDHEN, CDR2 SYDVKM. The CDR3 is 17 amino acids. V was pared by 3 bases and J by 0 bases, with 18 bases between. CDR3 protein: CASSFPNLAKSSYEQYF. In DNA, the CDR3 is TGTGCCAGCAGTTTTCCAAACCTAGCAAAGAGCTCCTACGAGCAGTACTTC. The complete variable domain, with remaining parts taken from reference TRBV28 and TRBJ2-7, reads DVKVTQSSRYLVKRTGEKVFLECVQDMDHENMFWYRQDPGLGLRLIYFSYDVKMKEKGDIPEGYSVSREKKERFSLILESASTNQTSMYLCASSFPNLAKSSYEQYFGPGTRLTVT.

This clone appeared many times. The CDR3, as DNA: TGTGCCAGCAGTGAAGGGCCTTCAGGATCACCCCTCCACTTT. Its protein product is CASSEGPSGSPLHF. The V call is TRBV2, the J call TRBJ1-6; no firm D call. In germline, CDR1 is SNHLY, CDR2 FYNNEI. The ends were cut back, 1 base at V and 10 bases at J, with 11 bases in the middle. The CDR3 spans 14 residues.

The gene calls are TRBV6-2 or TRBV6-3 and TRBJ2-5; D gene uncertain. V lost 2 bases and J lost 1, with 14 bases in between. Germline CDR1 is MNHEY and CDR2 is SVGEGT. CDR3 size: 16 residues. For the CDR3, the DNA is TGTGCCAGCAGTTACGGATATACACGTATCCAAGAGACCCAGTACTTC. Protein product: CASSYGYTRIQETQYF.

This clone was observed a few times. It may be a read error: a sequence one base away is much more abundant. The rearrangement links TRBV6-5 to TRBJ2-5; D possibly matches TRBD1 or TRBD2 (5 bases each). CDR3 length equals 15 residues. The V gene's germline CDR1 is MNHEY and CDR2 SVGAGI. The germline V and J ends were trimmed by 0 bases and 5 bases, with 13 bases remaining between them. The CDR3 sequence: CASSYSGRESETQYF. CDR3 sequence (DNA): TGTGCCAGCAGTTACTCGGGCAGGGAGAGTGAGACCCAGTACTTC.

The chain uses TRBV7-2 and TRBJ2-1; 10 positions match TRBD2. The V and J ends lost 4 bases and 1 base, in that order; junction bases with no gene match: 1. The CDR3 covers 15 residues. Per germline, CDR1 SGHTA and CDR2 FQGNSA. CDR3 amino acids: CASSSSGGSYNEQFF. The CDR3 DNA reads TGTGCCAGCAGCTCTAGCGGGGGATCCTACAATGAGCAGTTCTTC.

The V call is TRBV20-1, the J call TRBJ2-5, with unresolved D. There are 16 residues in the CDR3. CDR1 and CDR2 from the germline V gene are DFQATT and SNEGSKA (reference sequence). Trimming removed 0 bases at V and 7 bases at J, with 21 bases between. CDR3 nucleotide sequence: TGCAGTGCTAGAGATTGTTCACTCGCCGATGGGTTGACCCAGTACTTC. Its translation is CSARDCSLADGLTQYF.

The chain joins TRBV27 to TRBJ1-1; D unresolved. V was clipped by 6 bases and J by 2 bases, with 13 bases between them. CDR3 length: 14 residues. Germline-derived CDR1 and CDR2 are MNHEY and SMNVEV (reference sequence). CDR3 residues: CASRSLGGNTEAFF. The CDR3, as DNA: TGTGCCAGCAGGTCGTTGGGTGGCAACACTGAAGCTTTCTTT.

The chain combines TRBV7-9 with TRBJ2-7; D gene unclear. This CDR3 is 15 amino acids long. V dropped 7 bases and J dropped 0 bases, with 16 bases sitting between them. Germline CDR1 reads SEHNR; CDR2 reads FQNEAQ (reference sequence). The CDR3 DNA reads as TGTGCCAGCATCCCTCTGTCGGAAGGCTCCTACGAGCAGTACTTC. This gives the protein CASIPLSEGSYEQYF.